The next 12 T cell receptor beta chains were all read from a single sample in a study of monozygotic twins with inflammatory bowel disease. TCRdb reanalyzed the 5' RACE reads and collapses them to one entry per CDR3 protein, without DNA. This sample's clone table lists 400,000 to 500,000 distinct CDR3 sequences. The sample taken for sequencing was blood. These TCRs come from a human donor with ulcerative colitis or Crohn's disease, or a healthy co-twin of an affected twin (not recorded which).

The genes are TRBV27 and TRBJ2-3. There are 13 residues in the CDR3. Germline V gene sequence: CDR1 MNHEY, CDR2 SMNVEV (reference sequence). This CDR3 reads CASRERWADTQYF.

This chain connects TRBV6-2 or TRBV6-3 to TRBJ1-4. Germline V CDR1 and CDR2: MNHEY, SVGEGT. The CDR3 sequence is 14 residues long. CDR3 sequence: CASSLVGGSEKLFF.

The chain carries TRBV2 and TRBJ1-6; the TCRdb D gene call, TRBD1, has no DNA to confirm it. The CDR3 is made up of 13 amino acids. Germline CDR1 is SNHLY and CDR2 is FYNNEI. CDR3 in amino acids: CASKDRSVSPLHF.

The chain links TRBV11-2 to TRBJ2-2. Germline values: CDR1 SGHAT, CDR2 FQNNGV. The CDR3 extends over 13 amino acids. The CDR3 loop reads CASSIHYTGELFF.

The rearrangement uses TRBV27 and TRBJ2-2; as DNA is missing, the TRBD1 call by TCRdb cannot be tested. Germline CDR1 MNHEY, CDR2 SMNVEV (reference sequence). The CDR3 extends over 16 amino acids. CDR3 residues: CASSRGGGRYTGELFF.

The V gene is TRBV18, the J gene TRBJ2-7; the TCRdb call, TRBD2, lacks DNA for checking. Germline V gives CDR1 KGHSH, CDR2 LQKENI. This CDR3 is 13 amino acids long. The CDR3 loop is CASSASLGSEQYF.

The rearrangement joins TRBV3-1 to TRBJ2-7; with no DNA, the TCRdb D assignment of TRBD2 cannot be verified. The CDR3 spans 15 residues. Germline V CDR1 and CDR2: LGHDT, YNNKEL (reference sequence). CDR3 amino acids: CASSQEAGGPYEQYF.

The chain joins TRBV5-1 to TRBJ1-2; no DNA is available, so the TRBD1 call from TCRdb remains unchecked. Looked up from germline, CDR1 is SGHRS and CDR2 is YFSETQ. This CDR3 spans 13 amino acids. CDR3 amino acids: CASSLLGGGGYTF.

This chain uses TRBV7-9 with TRBJ2-7; the D call from TCRdb, TRBD1, cannot be confirmed without DNA. CDR1 is SEHNR, CDR2 FQNEAQ, per germline (reference sequence). This CDR3 region has 16 residues. CDR3 region: CASSLPTPDRVYEQYF.

The V call is TRBV11-2, the J call TRBJ1-2; the TRBD1 assignment by TCRdb is unverifiable without DNA. The CDR3 has 14 residues. In germline, CDR1 is SGHAT, CDR2 FQNNGV. The CDR3 loop reads CASSLLNRDYGYTF.

The V gene is TRBV7-2, the J gene TRBJ1-2; no DNA is available, so the TRBD1 call from TCRdb remains unchecked. This CDR3 is built from 16 residues. Germline V CDR1 and CDR2: SGHTA, FQGNSA. The CDR3 region is CASSLDLVTGADGYTF.

This chain connects TRBV7-2 to TRBJ1-1; TCRdb outputs TRBD1, but without DNA this stays unchecked. The CDR3 contains 14 residues. Germline V gene data show CDR1 as SGHTA and CDR2 as FQGNSA. The CDR3 sequence is CASSRPSGGTEAFF.